This T cell receptor (beta chain) was sequenced for a study of T cell repertoires in aging, cancer and after chemotherapy. Background on the study: The full dataset contained 9.1 million or so TCR reads.

As to this clonotype: Its antigen is not identified.

Trimming cost V 4 bases and J 7 bases, with 13 bases left between them. This CDR3 is built from 12 residues. Germline CDR1 DFQATT, CDR2 SNEGSKA (reference sequence). Study-level results: Rebound thymic output was suggested by rising median generation probability during chemotherapy in each cancer cohort.

Peripheral blood genomic DNA, not sorted cells or RNA, was the template. TRB rearrangements spanning V, D and J were amplified using mixed TRB-A/B primers. TCRdb processed the multiplex PCR reads anew with MiXCR; each CDR3 protein has one entry. The sample holds some 500 distinct CDR3 sequences, about 70% seen once. The receptor comes from a human donor with a solid tumor. The specimen was blood. The rearrangement joins TRBV20-1 to TRBJ1-1; D might be TRBD1 (6 bases). CDR3 amino acids: CSATGEGLEAFF. As DNA, the CDR3 is TGCAGTGCTACAGGGGAGGGCCTTGAAGCTTTCTTT.